Presented here are 30 T cell receptor beta chains from one specimen sequenced in a study of T cells in Graves' hyperthyroidism and ophthalmopathy. Amplified regions were TCR beta CDR3 sequences from RNA transcripts. The TCR CDR3 was amplified in a first-round RT-PCR using the HTBI primer set. TCRdb independently ran MiXCR on the multiplex PCR reads; one entry per CDR3 protein. The top ten clones hold less than 45% of a sample with 350,000 to 400,000 distinct CDR3 sequences, roughly 20% of them seen once. The sequencing input was blood. The receptors stem from a man between 18 and 29 years old with Graves' ophthalmopathy.

Points on this clonotype: This sequence may be a read error, since a much larger clone differs from it by one base. The gene calls are TRBV2 and TRBJ2-7, with unresolved D. The CDR3 has 13 amino acids. CDR1 is SNHLY, CDR2 FYNNEI, per germline. V gave up 3 bases and J gave up 6 bases, with 12 bases separating them. CDR3 loop: CASSDGRVFEQYF. The CDR3 DNA follows: TGTGCCAGCAGTGACGGACGGGTCTTCGAGCAGTACTTC. Full variable domain (outside the CDR3, taken from reference TRBV2 and TRBJ2-7): EPEVTQTPSHQVTQMGQEVILRCVPISNHLYFYWYRQILGQKVEFLVSFYNNEISEKSEIFDDQFSVERPDGSNFTLKIRSTKLEDSAMYFCASSDGRVFEQYFGPGTRLTVT.

About this clonotype itself: One base away lies a much larger clone, so this may be a sequencing read error. The chain carries TRBV12-3 or TRBV12-4 and TRBJ1-2; D gene uncertain. The CDR3 covers 11 residues. The germline V and J ends were trimmed by 5 bases and 13 bases, with 14 bases remaining between them. DNA for the CDR3: TGTGCCAGCAGTAACGGACGGTCGTCCACCTTC. Amino acid sequence: CASSNGRSSTF.

The J gene is TRBJ2-5, the V gene TRBV3-1; D is undetermined. Trimming took off 4 bases at V and 5 bases at J, with 8 bases between the two ends. The CDR3 is 12 residues long. Germline-derived CDR1 and CDR2 are LGHDT and YNNKEL (reference sequence). The CDR3 nucleotides read TGTGCCAGCAGCCCTATTCGGGAGACCCAGTACTTC. This codes for CASSPIRETQYF.

In this sample, this clonotype turned up many times. This chain connects TRBV2 to TRBJ1-4; 9 bases line up with TRBD1. CDR1 is SNHLY, CDR2 FYNNEI, per germline. The CDR3 length is 14 residues. V lost 6 bases and J lost 7; bases outside the gene matches: 6. In DNA form, the CDR3 reads TGTGCCAGCAGCGAAAGACAGGGGGTTGAAAAACTGTTTTTT. Translated, it gives CASSERQGVEKLFF.

At least ten counts were recorded for this clonotype. This chain uses TRBV11-2 with TRBJ2-5; 9 bases line up with TRBD1. Per the germline V gene, CDR1 is SGHAT and CDR2 is FQNNGV. The CDR3 runs 15 residues. After removal of 5 bases from V and 2 bases from J, the junction contained 6 bases not matched to a gene. This CDR3 is CASSLWDRAQETQYF. CDR3 nucleotide sequence: TGTGCCAGCAGCCTCTGGGACAGGGCACAAGAGACCCAGTACTTC.

This clonotype was counted many times. The chain has TRBV24-1 and TRBJ1-1; D is uncertain. Looked up from germline, CDR1 is KGHDR and CDR2 is SFDVKD. The V gene lost 3 bases and the J gene lost 6 bases, with 10 bases spanning the gap. This CDR3 is 13 amino acids long. CDR3 protein: CATSDQHSSEAFF. For the CDR3, the DNA is TGTGCCACCAGTGATCAGCACAGTTCTGAAGCTTTCTTT.

The chain employs TRBV5-1 and TRBJ2-3; 12 bases fit TRBD2. CDR3 length equals 19 residues. J was trimmed by 1 base and V by 1 base; bases with no gene match: 10. Germline CDR1 and CDR2: SGHRS and YFSETQ. CDR3 sequence: CASSLYRLAGGVGTDTQYF. CDR3 nucleotides: TGCGCCAGCAGCTTGTATCGGCTAGCGGGAGGGGTTGGCACAGATACGCAGTATTTT.

This clonotype was seen ten or more times. V is TRBV12-3 or TRBV12-4 and J is TRBJ2-7; a weak D match, TRBD1 (6 bases). Trimming left V 1 base short and J 5 bases short, with 12 bases between. The CDR3 contains 14 residues. Here the CDR3 reads CASSLGRGFNEQYF. CDR3 DNA: TGTGCCAGCAGTTTAGGCAGGGGTTTTAACGAGCAGTACTTC.

The table lists this clonotype with many counts. The rearrangement links TRBV5-6 to TRBJ2-7; TRBD2 aligns across 7 bases. Germline-derived CDR1 and CDR2 are SGHDT and YYEEEE. The CDR3 extends over 14 amino acids. Losses at the gene ends were 0 bases for V and 4 bases for J; bases not matched to a gene: 4. In nucleotides, the CDR3 is TGTGCCAGCAGCTTGGTACAGCGGGATTACGAGCAGTACTTC. Translation gives CASSLVQRDYEQYF. Based on the CDR3 plus reference TRBV5-6 and TRBJ2-7, the full variable domain is DAGVTQSPTHLIKTRGQQVTLRCSPKSGHDTVSWYQQALGQGPQFIFQYYEEEERQRGNFPDRFSGHQFPNYSSELNVNALLLGDSALYLCASSLVQRDYEQYFGPGTRLTVT.

Worth noting for this clonotype: One junction end does not reproduce the germline sequence, and a read error may be involved. V usage is TRBV24-1 and J usage is TRBJ1-5; D call uncertain. The CDR3 contains 14 residues. The germline CDR1 and CDR2 sequences are KGHDR and SFDVKD. The CDR3: CATSVRNSSQPQHF. In DNA form, the CDR3 reads TGTGCCACCAGTGTTCGCAATAGCAGTCAGCCCCAGCATTTT.

Regarding this clonotype: The junction and the germline gene differ at one end; a read error may be behind it. The CDR3 DNA reads TGCGCCAGCAGCCAAGGACAGATCACAGATACGCAGTATTTT. This encodes CASSQGQITDTQYF. The rearrangement uses TRBV7-2 and TRBJ2-3, with D maybe TRBD1 (6 bases). The CDR3 is made up of 14 amino acids. Germline assignment: CDR1 SGHTA and CDR2 FQGNSA.

This clonotype was seen many times. The chain joins TRBV7-8 to TRBJ1-1; the D is unclear. CDR3 length: 13 amino acids. The V end lost 2 bases, the J end lost 5 bases, and 9 bases lay between the germline ends. The germline gives CDR1 SGHVS, CDR2 FQNEAQ. This CDR3 is CASSLSGQTEAFF. CDR3 bases: TGTGCCAGCAGCTTATCCGGCCAGACTGAAGCTTTCTTT.

The sample holds many counts of this clonotype. This rearrangement joins TRBV3-1 to TRBJ2-7; the match to TRBD2 covers 7 bases. CDR3 length equals 15 residues. The trim removed 3 bases at V and 2 bases at J, leaving 7 bases unmatched. The germline gives CDR1 LGHDT, CDR2 YNNKEL (reference sequence). CDR3 in DNA: TGTGCCAGCAGCCATTACGGGGGGACTCCCTACGAGCAGTACTTC. Its protein product is CASSHYGGTPYEQYF.

This chain links TRBV2 with TRBJ2-7; tentatively, D is TRBD2 (6 bases). V dropped 4 bases and J dropped 4 bases, with 20 bases sitting between them. Germline CDR1 reads SNHLY; CDR2 reads FYNNEI. The length of the CDR3 is 16 residues. The CDR3 reads CASSGRGIMTAYEQYF. CDR3 coding DNA: TGTGCCAGCAGTGGGCGGGGTATAATGACGGCGTACGAGCAGTACTTC.

This chain connects TRBV10-3 to TRBJ2-7; possibly TRBD1 or TRBD2 for D (6 bases each). The germline V gene has CDR1 ENHRY and CDR2 SYGVKD. The V end was cut by 4 bases, the J end by 7 bases, with 17 bases between. The CDR3 has 14 amino acids. CDR3 DNA: TGTGCCATCAGTGTGGGGGGCCAAGTGGGGGAGCAGTACTTC. Translating gives CAISVGGQVGEQYF.

The gene calls are TRBV18 and TRBJ1-2; D is unresolved. Trimming took 5 bases from V and 5 from J, leaving 21 bases between them. CDR1 is KGHSH, CDR2 LQKENI, per germline. The CDR3 is 16 amino acids. In nucleotides, the CDR3 is TGTGCCAGCTCAATTCCCCCAGGAACCCCTTGGTATGGCTACACCTTC. It encodes CASSIPPGTPWYGYTF.

This clonotype came up a few times. The CDR3 DNA reads as TGTGCCAGCAGTTTCTCCTTGGGGTCCTATGGCTACACCTTC. This codes for CASSFSLGSYGYTF. The chain uses TRBV27 and TRBJ1-2; unclear D gene. V was trimmed by 3 bases and J by 4 bases, leaving 12 bases between them. CDR3 size: 14 residues. The germline V gene encodes CDR1 MNHEY and CDR2 SMNVEV (reference sequence).

A few counts support this clonotype. This rearrangement joins TRBV4-1 to TRBJ2-5, with unresolved D. V lost 2 bases to trimming and J lost 2 bases, with 3 bases between them. This CDR3 comprises 12 residues. Germline V lookup: CDR1 MGHRA, CDR2 YSYEKL. The CDR3 sequence is CASSQPQETQYF. CDR3 bases: TGCGCCAGCAGCCAACCTCAAGAGACCCAGTACTTC.

The genes are TRBV6-5 and TRBJ1-2; D ambiguous. V lost 0 bases and J lost 8, with 13 bases in between. Germline V gene lookup returns CDR1 MNHEY and CDR2 SVGAGI. CDR3 length equals 14 residues. The CDR3 bases are TGTGCCAGCAGTTACTCGAAAGTCGCCCTCGGCTACACCTTC. This encodes CASSYSKVALGYTF.

There are a few counts of this clonotype. The rearrangement joins TRBV10-3 to TRBJ1-3, with D uncertain. Trimming took 11 bases from V and 8 from J, leaving 13 bases between them. This CDR3 has 11 residues. Germline V lookup: CDR1 ENHRY, CDR2 SYGVKD. The CDR3 bases are TGTGCCTCCGGGTTCGGGTACACCATATATTTT. This encodes CASGFGYTIYF.

This clonotype was seen a handful of times. CDR3 coding DNA: TGTGCCAGCAGTGGGGGCGGAGCGGCTAGCACAGATACGCAGTATTTT. Encoded protein: CASSGGGAASTDTQYF. The chain joins TRBV25-1 to TRBJ2-3; D may be TRBD1 or TRBD2 (5 bases each). Germline CDR1 MGHDK, CDR2 SYGVNS. The CDR3 runs to 16 residues. The V and J ends lost 4 bases and 0 bases respectively, with 14 bases between them.

This clonotype appeared many times. V and J are TRBV20-1 and TRBJ2-7; D unresolved. Germline lookup yields CDR1 DFQATT and CDR2 SNEGSKA (reference sequence). The V and J ends lost 3 bases and 5 bases respectively, with 8 bases between them. The CDR3 length is 11 residues. The DNA of the CDR3 is TGCAGTGCTAGCTATTCCCACGAGCAGTACTTC. Its protein is CSASYSHEQYF.

At least ten counts were recorded for this clonotype. The V gene is TRBV9, the J gene TRBJ2-2; 14 bases agree with TRBD2. The CDR3 length is 19 residues. With V trimmed by 4 bases and J by 6 bases, 14 bases remained unmatched. Germline CDR1 and CDR2: SGDLS and YYNGEE. CDR3 residues: CASSNTGTSGGYVAGELFF. The CDR3 nucleotides read TGTGCCAGCAGCAACACCGGGACTAGCGGGGGTTACGTTGCCGGGGAGCTGTTTTTT.

This clonotype was seen repeatedly, ten times or more. The chain employs TRBV2 and TRBJ2-7; 8 nucleotides match TRBD2. This CDR3 is built from 13 residues. Germline trimming cut 6 bases from V and 0 bases from J; bases unmatched to any gene: 1. CDR1 and CDR2 (germline): SNHLY, FYNNEI. The DNA for the CDR3 is TGTGCCAGCAGCCGGGGGGGCTCCTACGAGCAGTACTTC. It codes for CASSRGGSYEQYF.

The chain couples TRBV9 to TRBJ1-2; TRBD1 matches 7 bases. The CDR3 contains 14 residues. V lost 4 bases to trimming and J lost 5 bases; unmatched junction nucleotides: 8. CDR1 and CDR2 (germline): SGDLS, YYNGEE. The DNA for the CDR3 is TGTGCCAGCAGCTCGCCGGGACAGTTATATGGCTACACCTTC. It is translated as CASSSPGQLYGYTF.

The sample holds many counts of this clonotype. The rearrangement joins TRBV19 to TRBJ1-1; 10 nucleotides line up with TRBD1. The CDR3 runs to 19 residues. Per germline, CDR1 LNHDA and CDR2 SQIVND (reference sequence). V gave up 11 bases and J gave up 4 bases; unmatched junction bases: 25. The CDR3: CAPILWDRGRPPKGTEAFF. CDR3 nucleotides: TGTGCCCCTATACTATGGGACAGGGGTCGACCCCCTAAGGGCACTGAAGCTTTCTTT.

The rearrangement uses TRBV28 and TRBJ2-1; D might be TRBD2 (6 bases). From germline, CDR1 is MDHEN and CDR2 SYDVKM. V was clipped by 8 bases and J by 2 bases, with 25 bases between them. The CDR3 is 18 amino acids. CDR3: CASSPFPGSDYPYNEQFF. The CDR3 DNA reads TGTGCCAGCTCACCATTTCCAGGGTCGGACTACCCCTACAATGAGCAGTTCTTC.

This clonotype came up many times. The V call is TRBV28, the J call TRBJ2-7; 7 positions agree with TRBD1. The V segment lost 10 bases and the J segment 1 base; nucleotides outside the gene matches: 7. Looked up from germline, CDR1 is MDHEN and CDR2 is SYDVKM. The CDR3 has 13 residues. Here the CDR3 reads CAIQGLFSYEQYF. As DNA, the CDR3 is TGTGCCATACAGGGGTTATTTTCCTACGAGCAGTACTTC.

This sequence joins TRBV4-1 and TRBJ2-7, with 8 bases identical to TRBD2. Germline trimming cut 0 bases from V and 3 bases from J; bases unmatched to any gene: 10. From germline, CDR1 is MGHRA and CDR2 YSYEKL. This CDR3 has 17 residues. The CDR3 bases are TGCGCCAGCAGCCAAGACGTCGGGGGGGCGCAACACTACGAGCAGTACTTC. Its protein product is CASSQDVGGAQHYEQYF.

J is TRBJ1-4 and V is TRBV5-8; the D is unclear. The V gene's germline CDR1 is SGHTS and CDR2 YDEGEE. CDR3 length: 16 amino acids. Trimming shortened V by 0 bases and J by 2 bases, and 11 bases separated the two germline ends. CDR3 nucleotide sequence: TGTGCCAGCAGCTTGGGGGGATCCGGGACTAATGAAAAACTGTTTTTT. Translated, it gives CASSLGGSGTNEKLFF. The whole variable domain, remainder taken from reference TRBV5-8 and TRBJ1-4, is EAGVTQSPTHLIKTRGQQATLRCSPISGHTSVYWYQQALGLGLQFLLWYDEGEERNRGNFPPRFSGRQFPNYSSELNVNALELEDSALYLCASSLGGSGTNEKLFFGSGTQLSVL.